Following are 4 T cell receptor beta chains from one sample sequenced in a study of graft-versus-host responses after intestinal transplantation. Generated by immunoSEQ multiplex PCR, the TCRdb table keeps only in-frame clones and is missing some. The table lists around 96,000 clones, 75% to 95% of them singletons. The sequenced sample was PBMCs, obtained about 450 days after intestinal transplant. The receptors come from a human patient who received an intestinal transplant, so some T cells may come from the graft donor.

This chain links TRBV18 with TRBJ2-3; 9 positions match TRBD1. Per the germline V gene, CDR1 is KGHSH and CDR2 is LQKENI. The CDR3 covers 13 residues. After removal of 6 bases from V and 4 bases from J, the junction contained 2 bases not matched to a gene. The CDR3 here is CASSRTGADTQYF. The CDR3 region has the DNA TGTGCCAGCTCTAGGACAGGGGCAGATACGCAGTATTTT. Looking up the rest from reference TRBV18 and TRBJ2-3 gives the full variable domain: NAGVMQNPRHLVRRRGQEARLRCSPMKGHSHVYWYRQLPEEGLKFMVYLQKENIIDESGMPKERFSAEFPKEGPSILRIQQVVRGDSAAYFCASSRTGADTQYFGPGTRLTVL.

The chain recombines TRBV5-1 with TRBJ1-2; D unclear. This CDR3 spans 13 amino acids. V lost 0 bases and J lost 6, with 9 bases in between. Germline assignment: CDR1 SGHRS and CDR2 YFSETQ. CDR3 nucleotide sequence: TGCGCCAGCAGCTTGGAGCCGGGCGATGGCTACACCTTC. Its translation is CASSLEPGDGYTF.

This clone occurred a few times. The chain combines TRBV7-9 with TRBJ1-3; D call uncertain. The V end lost 8 bases, the J end lost 0 bases, and 14 bases lay between the germline ends. Per germline, CDR1 SEHNR and CDR2 FQNEAQ (reference sequence). This CDR3 region has 15 residues. DNA for the CDR3: TGTGCCAGCGAATCCCCGACCCCCTCTGGAAACACCATATATTTT. The encoded protein is CASESPTPSGNTIYF.

The chain is built from TRBV2 and TRBJ1-5; 9 nucleotides match TRBD1. The CDR3 loop spans 15 amino acids. CDR1 SNHLY and CDR2 FYNNEI come from the germline V gene. V dropped 7 bases and J dropped 3; count of bases not matched to a gene: 7. The CDR3 bases are TGTGCCAGCACCCTGGACAGGGGCCCCAATCAGCCCCAGCATTTT. It is translated as CASTLDRGPNQPQHF. Full variable domain (missing parts from reference TRBV2 and TRBJ1-5): EPEVTQTPSHQVTQMGQEVILRCVPISNHLYFYWYRQILGQKVEFLVSFYNNEISEKSEIFDDQFSVERPDGSNFTLKIRSTKLEDSAMYFCASTLDRGPNQPQHFGDGTRLSIL.